The 30 T cell receptor beta chains reported below all come from one sample, sequenced in a study of cytomegalovirus exposure and HLA in healthy donors. Researchers ran the PCR with 60 Vbeta and 13 Jbeta primers. Repertoires were generated with immunoSEQ multiplex PCR, while TCRdb's copy carries only in-frame clones and drops some. The sample contains about 140,000 clones, 70% to 85% of which appear only once. Sequencing input: PBMCs. These TCRs come from a man between 40 and 49 years old in good health and CMV-seropositive.

The J gene is TRBJ2-3, the V gene TRBV5-1, with a weak D call TRBD1 (5 bases). V was pared by 4 bases and J by 4 bases, with 10 bases between. The CDR3 runs to 13 residues. From germline, CDR1 is SGHRS and CDR2 YFSETQ. CDR3 coding DNA: TGCGCCAGCAGCCTGTGGGGCGCAGATACGCAGTATTTT. Encoded protein: CASSLWGADTQYF.

The V and J genes are TRBV13 and TRBJ2-5; TRBD2 is a possible D gene (7 bases). The DNA end is more similar to TRBJ2-7, so the J call may be wrong. Germline values: CDR1 PRHDT, CDR2 FYEKMQ (reference sequence). This CDR3 is 15 amino acids long. The CDR3, as DNA: TGTGCCAGCAGCTTAGCGGGGGGCGGGAACGACGAGCAGTACTTC. It is translated as CASSLAGGGNDEQYF.

This clone was counted between two and nine times. The V and J genes are TRBV6-6 and TRBJ2-1; D gene ambiguous. Germline loops: CDR1 MNHNY, CDR2 SVGAGI (reference sequence). The CDR3 consists of 14 residues. Trimming cost V 7 bases and J 8 bases, with 18 bases left between them. The CDR3 spells CASTATGSRDEQFF. The DNA for the CDR3 is TGTGCCAGCACTGCCACCGGTTCGCGCGATGAGCAGTTCTTC.

The rearrangement links TRBV4-2 to TRBJ1-4; no clear D. CDR3 size: 16 residues. The germline V gene encodes CDR1 LGHNA and CDR2 YNFKEQ. V lost 1 base to trimming and J lost 0 bases, with 9 bases between them. The CDR3 coding sequence is TGTGCCAGCAGCCAAGCTGCCAGTGCAACTAATGAAAAACTGTTTTTT. It translates to CASSQAASATNEKLFF.

The chain uses TRBV7-9 and TRBJ2-2; 8 nucleotides match TRBD2. The CDR3 length is 16 residues. Losses at the gene ends were 5 bases for V and 5 bases for J; bases not matched to a gene: 10. Germline V gene data show CDR1 as SEHNR and CDR2 as FQNEAQ (reference sequence). CDR3 sequence (DNA): TGTGCCAGCAGCCAGGATAGCGGGGTGGATACCGGGGAGCTGTTTTTT. Its translation: CASSQDSGVDTGELFF.

The gene calls are TRBV11-2 and TRBJ2-2, with TRBD2 matching 11 bases. The CDR3 runs to 16 residues. V lost 5 bases, J lost 4 bases, and 6 bases stayed unmatched. Germline CDR1 SGHAT, CDR2 FQNNGV. In DNA, the CDR3 is TGTGCCAGCAGCCCCCTAGCGGGAGGTGTCACCGGGGAGCTGTTTTTT. It specifies CASSPLAGGVTGELFF.

The rearrangement joins TRBV5-1 to TRBJ2-7; TRBD2 matches 8 bases. The V gene's germline CDR1 is SGHRS and CDR2 YFSETQ. There are 15 residues in the CDR3. V shed 2 bases and J 3 bases; nucleotides not matched to a gene: 7. DNA of the CDR3: TGCGCCAGCAGCTTAAAAGCGGGAGATGGCTACGAGCAGTACTTC. This encodes CASSLKAGDGYEQYF. The whole variable domain, remainder taken from reference TRBV5-1 and TRBJ2-7, is KAGVTQTPRYLIKTRGQQVTLSCSPISGHRSVSWYQQTPGQGLQFLFEYFSETQRNKGNFPGRFSGRQFSNSRSEMNVSTLELGDSALYLCASSLKAGDGYEQYFGPGTRLTVT.

This clone was seen a single time. This sequence joins TRBV30 and TRBJ1-1; 9 nucleotides match TRBD1. Germline CDR1 is GTSNPN and CDR2 is SVGIG (reference sequence). CDR3 size: 15 residues. V lost 1 base and J lost 2; bases outside the gene matches: 5. The CDR3, as DNA: TGTGCCTGGAGTGCCGGGACAGGGATTAACACTGAAGCTTTCTTT. It encodes CAWSAGTGINTEAFF.

The chain carries TRBV5-4 and TRBJ2-4, with 8 positions matching TRBD2. Looked up from germline, CDR1 is SGHNT and CDR2 is YYREEE (reference sequence). V shed 0 bases and J 3 bases; nucleotides not matched to a gene: 8. CDR3 length: 17 residues. The CDR3 sequence: CASSLAAAGGGKNIQYF. In nucleotides, the CDR3 is TGTGCCAGCAGCTTGGCCGCGGCGGGAGGTGGCAAAAACATTCAGTACTTC.

The genes are TRBV5-6 and TRBJ1-3; a weak D match, TRBD1 (6 bases). V dropped 0 bases and J dropped 4 bases, with 8 bases sitting between them. Germline V gene data show CDR1 as SGHDT and CDR2 as YYEEEE. The CDR3 runs to 14 residues. The CDR3 DNA reads as TGTGCCAGCAGCTTGGTAGGACAGGGAAACACCATATATTTT. Translation: CASSLVGQGNTIYF.

CDR3 sequence (DNA): TGTGCCAGTAGTAGGACAGGGAGCTCTGGGGCCAACGTCCTGACTTTC. Its translation: CASSRTGSSGANVLTF. V usage is TRBV19 and J usage is TRBJ2-6; 8 bases align to TRBD1. The CDR3 is 16 amino acids. Germline trimming cut 4 bases from V and 0 bases from J; bases unmatched to any gene: 2. Germline V gives CDR1 LNHDA, CDR2 SQIVND (reference sequence).

This clone is a singleton in its sample. The genes are TRBV10-2 and TRBJ1-5, with D possibly matching TRBD1 (5 bases). The CDR3 extends over 15 amino acids. Germline CDR1 WSHSY, CDR2 SAAADI. V was cut by 7 bases and J by 1 base, with 14 bases left in between. The CDR3, as DNA: TGCGCCAGCACGCCAGACAGTCTCAGCAATCAGCCCCAGCATTTT. Translation: CASTPDSLSNQPQHF.

The genes are TRBV29-1 and TRBJ2-6; a weak D match, TRBD2 (5 bases). This CDR3 region has 15 residues. The V end lost 2 bases, the J end lost 0 bases, and 8 bases lay between the germline ends. Per the germline V gene, CDR1 is SQVTM and CDR2 is ANQGSEA. The CDR3 region has the DNA TGCAGCGTTGAATCGGGGATCTCTGGGGCCAACGTCCTGACTTTC. Amino acid sequence: CSVESGISGANVLTF.

The rearrangement links TRBV18 to TRBJ2-3, with 7 bases matching TRBD2. CDR1 is KGHSH and CDR2 is LQKENI in the germline V gene. The CDR3 is made up of 16 amino acids. Germline trimming cut 2 bases from V and 2 bases from J; bases unmatched to any gene: 7. The CDR3 protein is CASSPDYAGATDTQYF. The CDR3 DNA reads as TGTGCCAGCTCACCAGACTACGCGGGAGCCACAGATACGCAGTATTTT.

The chain joins TRBV4-1 to TRBJ1-1; D call uncertain. CDR1 and CDR2 (germline): MGHRA, YSYEKL. V was cut by 0 bases and J by 0 bases, with 8 bases left in between. CDR3 length: 15 residues. CDR3 bases: TGCGCCAGCAGCCAAGATTTCCAGATGAACACTGAAGCTTTCTTT. Translating gives CASSQDFQMNTEAFF.

This chain uses TRBV27 with TRBJ2-7; a weak D match, TRBD1 (5 bases). The germline CDR1 and CDR2 sequences are MNHEY and SMNVEV (reference sequence). Trimming took 4 bases from V and 0 from J, leaving 10 bases between them. The CDR3 is made up of 14 amino acids. CDR3: CASSSRDSSYEQYF. Here the CDR3 DNA reads TGTGCCAGCAGTTCCAGGGATAGCTCCTACGAGCAGTACTTC.

V and J are TRBV9 and TRBJ2-7, with TRBD2 matching over 9 bases. J lost 3 bases, V lost 0 bases, and 4 bases had no gene match. CDR1 and CDR2 from the germline V gene are SGDLS and YYNGEE. This CDR3 is built from 15 residues. Here the CDR3 reads CASSVDLAGFYEQYF. As DNA, the CDR3 is TGTGCCAGCAGCGTAGACCTAGCGGGATTCTACGAGCAGTACTTC.

The chain uses TRBV6-1 and TRBJ1-5; TRBD1 matches 8 bases. This CDR3 has 14 residues. V shed 8 bases and J 4 bases; nucleotides not matched to a gene: 7. Germline assignment: CDR1 MNHNS and CDR2 SASEGT. CDR3 residues: CASFRGQANQPQHF. CDR3 sequence (DNA): TGTGCCAGCTTTAGGGGACAGGCTAATCAGCCCCAGCATTTT.

The V call is TRBV11-2, the J call TRBJ2-2; possibly TRBD2 for D (5 bases). Germline V gene sequence: CDR1 SGHAT, CDR2 FQNNGV. Trimming took off 3 bases at V and 7 bases at J, with 15 bases between the two ends. The CDR3 extends over 15 amino acids. CDR3 nucleotide sequence: TGTGCCAGCAGCTTCCGGGGTATGGGTGGCGGGGAGCTGTTTTTT. It specifies CASSFRGMGGGELFF.

The chain links TRBV11-2 to TRBJ1-5, with unresolved D. V dropped 6 bases and J dropped 3 bases, with 21 bases sitting between them. The CDR3 loop spans 17 amino acids. In germline, CDR1 is SGHAT, CDR2 FQNNGV. CDR3 DNA sequence: TGTGCCAGCAGGCCAGCCCTGTCCGAAGGAGACAATCAGCCCCAGCATTTT. Protein sequence: CASRPALSEGDNQPQHF.

J is TRBJ2-5 and V is TRBV5-1; 10 nucleotides line up with TRBD2. Germline V gene sequence: CDR1 SGHRS, CDR2 YFSETQ. This CDR3 has 17 amino acids. V lost 0 bases to trimming and J lost 5 bases; unmatched junction nucleotides: 10. CDR3 DNA sequence: TGCGCCAGCAGCTTGGGGGGCGATACTAGCGGGATGGAGACCCAGTACTTC. Translation: CASSLGGDTSGMETQYF.

The CDR3 region has the DNA TGTGCCAGCAGTCCCCGAGACAGGTACTTTGAACCCCAGCATTTT. It yields the protein CASSPRDRYFEPQHF. The chain recombines TRBV28 with TRBJ1-5; D perhaps matches TRBD1 (6 bases). CDR1 and CDR2 (germline): MDHEN, SYDVKM. V lost 5 bases and J lost 10, with 21 bases in between. The length of the CDR3 is 15 residues.

This clone appeared a few times. CDR3 nucleotides: TGTGCCAGCAGCCCTGGGACTAGCGGGACCGGGGAGCTGTTTTTT. Its protein is CASSPGTSGTGELFF. This chain connects TRBV11-1 to TRBJ2-2, with TRBD2 matching 12 bases. V lost 5 bases to trimming and J lost 5 bases; unmatched junction nucleotides: 3. CDR1 and CDR2 (germline): SGHAT, FQDESV (reference sequence). This CDR3 contains 15 residues.

The chain links TRBV19 to TRBJ1-6, with D uncertain. The CDR3 covers 16 residues. The V end was cut by 3 bases, the J end by 0 bases, with 9 bases between. CDR1 is LNHDA and CDR2 is SQIVND in the germline V gene (reference sequence). The CDR3 loop reads CASSIERSSYNSPLHF. Written as DNA, the CDR3 is TGTGCCAGTAGTATTGAGAGAAGCTCCTATAATTCACCCCTCCACTTT.

The J gene is TRBJ2-7, the V gene TRBV18, with 9 positions matching TRBD1. J was trimmed by 5 bases and V by 3 bases; bases with no gene match: 5. The V gene's germline CDR1 is KGHSH and CDR2 LQKENI. This CDR3 contains 14 residues. In DNA, the CDR3 is TGTGCCAGCTCACCTGATCGGGACAGGGACGAGCAGTACTTC. This codes for CASSPDRDRDEQYF. The whole variable domain, remainder taken from reference TRBV18 and TRBJ2-7, is NAGVMQNPRHLVRRRGQEARLRCSPMKGHSHVYWYRQLPEEGLKFMVYLQKENIIDESGMPKERFSAEFPKEGPSILRIQQVVRGDSAAYFCASSPDRDRDEQYFGPGTRLTVT.

The V and J genes are TRBV10-3 and TRBJ2-1, with 10 positions matching TRBD2. The V and J ends lost 7 bases and 9 bases, in that order; junction bases with no gene match: 6. This CDR3 is built from 13 residues. Germline V gives CDR1 ENHRY, CDR2 SYGVKD. CDR3 region: CAITSGSKGEQFF. The DNA of the CDR3 is TGTGCCATCACTAGCGGGAGTAAGGGTGAGCAGTTCTTC.

The chain is built from TRBV7-2 and TRBJ2-7, with TRBD1 as a possible D gene (6 bases). CDR1 SGHTA and CDR2 FQGNSA come from the germline V gene. This CDR3 is built from 15 residues. Trimming shortened V by 2 bases and J by 6 bases, and 17 bases separated the two germline ends. CDR3 sequence reads: CASSLMRGRGLEQYF. CDR3 nucleotide sequence: TGTGCCAGCAGCTTAATGAGGGGGAGAGGGCTCGAGCAGTACTTC.

The chain links TRBV18 to TRBJ1-2; 8 bases align to TRBD1. Germline V gene lookup returns CDR1 KGHSH and CDR2 LQKENI. The CDR3 covers 14 residues. With 3 bases clipped from V and 7 bases from J, the junction kept 7 bases outside the gene matches. The CDR3 spells CASSPDREAAGYTF. The DNA for the CDR3 is TGTGCCAGCTCACCGGACAGGGAGGCGGCTGGCTACACCTTC.

The chain carries TRBV7-9 and TRBJ2-7; D gene unclear. With 2 bases removed from V and 0 bases from J, the gap between germline ends came to 5 bases. The CDR3 totals 13 residues. Germline lookup yields CDR1 SEHNR and CDR2 FQNEAQ (reference sequence). CDR3 nucleotides: TGTGCCAGCAGCTTATACTCCTCCTACGAGCAGTACTTC. This gives the protein CASSLYSSYEQYF.

The chain has TRBV27 and TRBJ2-1; a weak D match, TRBD2 (5 bases). This CDR3 has 16 amino acids. Germline V gene sequence: CDR1 MNHEY, CDR2 SMNVEV (reference sequence). V lost 7 bases, J lost 0 bases, and 16 bases lay in between. The CDR3 spells CASTRTRRSSYNEQFF. CDR3 nucleotide sequence: TGTGCCAGCACCCGGACGCGGAGGAGCTCCTACAATGAGCAGTTCTTC.